Following are 23 T cell receptor beta chains from one sample sequenced in a study of OX40 agonist ivuxolimab in advanced cancers. Preparation of the library involved the immunoSEQ multiplex PCR assay. The clones in this table, taken by TCRdb from immuneACCESS, are in-frame only. Not every clone is retained; where verified, under half of the shortfall comes from an unresolved V gene, and the cause of the rest is unknown. Within this sample are 75,000 to 80,000 clones, with around four fifths of them counted one time only. In total, the top ten clones hold about 0.71% of the sample. The sequenced sample was CD4+ or CD8+ T cells sorted from blood, obtained in a trial of the OX40 agonist ivuxolimab. Receptors originate from an adult with an advanced solid tumor such as melanoma, head and neck, liver or kidney cancer.

This chain links TRBV4-1 with TRBJ2-1; 10 nucleotides line up with TRBD2. The CDR3 is made up of 17 amino acids. Germline V gives CDR1 MGHRA, CDR2 YSYEKL. J lost 9 bases, V lost 1 base, and 12 bases had no gene match. The CDR3 is CASSQALSGRAGSEQFF. As DNA, the CDR3 is TGCGCCAGCAGCCAAGCGTTAAGCGGGAGGGCCGGGAGTGAGCAGTTCTTC.

V and J are TRBV5-5 and TRBJ2-7; D might be TRBD1 (5 bases). Trimming left V 7 bases short and J 3 bases short, with 11 bases between. This CDR3 is built from 12 residues. In germline, CDR1 is SGHKS, CDR2 YYEKEE (reference sequence). The CDR3 loop is CASADTFYEQYF. The CDR3 DNA reads TGTGCCAGCGCGGACACGTTCTACGAGCAGTACTTC.

This clone was seen only a few times. V gene TRBV11-2 combines with J gene TRBJ1-1, with no clear D. Germline V gives CDR1 SGHAT, CDR2 FQNNGV. CDR3 length equals 12 residues. The ends were cut back, 7 bases at V and 7 bases at J, with 13 bases in the middle. CDR3 in DNA: TGTGCCAGCACCCTTGCCAGTCATGAAGCTTTCTTT. As protein: CASTLASHEAFF.

V gene TRBV28 combines with J gene TRBJ2-1, with 10 bases fitting TRBD1. The CDR3 extends over 15 amino acids. CDR1 is MDHEN and CDR2 is SYDVKM in the germline V gene. V gave up 6 bases and J gave up 4 bases; unmatched junction bases: 6. As DNA, the CDR3 is TGTGCCAGCAGCCCCGACAGGGGGCGGTACAATGAGCAGTTCTTC. It yields the protein CASSPDRGRYNEQFF.

V is TRBV7-9 and J is TRBJ1-2; tentative D call: TRBD1 (5 bases). Germline assignment: CDR1 SEHNR and CDR2 FQNEAQ (reference sequence). The CDR3 spans 14 residues. V was shortened by 0 bases and J by 3 bases, with 8 bases between the two germline ends. CDR3 nucleotide sequence: TGTGCCAGCAGCTTAGCAGGGACGGACTATGGCTACACCTTC. This gives the protein CASSLAGTDYGYTF.

The chain uses TRBV30 and TRBJ1-5; TRBD1 matches at 9 bases. The trim removed 1 base at V and 4 bases at J, leaving 8 bases unmatched. Looked up from germline, CDR1 is GTSNPN and CDR2 is SVGIG (reference sequence). The CDR3 extends over 16 amino acids. This CDR3 reads CAWSAPWTGVNQPQHF. The CDR3 DNA follows: TGTGCCTGGAGTGCGCCATGGACAGGGGTTAATCAGCCCCAGCATTTT.

In its sample, this clone was seen a few times. This sequence joins TRBV7-2 and TRBJ1-6; D is uncertain. The CDR3 totals 14 residues. From germline, CDR1 is SGHTA and CDR2 FQGNSA. V was pared by 1 base and J by 6 bases, with 7 bases between. The CDR3 bases are TGTGCCAGCAGCTTAGGTCAGCCTAATTCACCCCTCCACTTT. Translating it yields CASSLGQPNSPLHF.

CDR3 in amino acids: CASSGYREANEKLFF. DNA of the CDR3: TGTGCCAGCAGTGGGTACAGGGAAGCTAATGAAAAACTGTTTTTT. The V and J genes are TRBV25-1 and TRBJ1-4; weak D call: TRBD1 (6 bases). The germline CDR1 and CDR2 sequences are MGHDK and SYGVNS. There are 15 residues in the CDR3. Trimming took 4 bases from V and 3 from J, leaving 12 bases between them.

This clone was counted a few times. This rearrangement joins TRBV5-1 to TRBJ2-7; 8 nucleotides match TRBD1. This CDR3 contains 14 residues. The V gene's germline CDR1 is SGHRS and CDR2 YFSETQ. V trimming: 2 bases; J trimming: 5 bases; junction bases outside the gene matches: 6. Here the CDR3 DNA reads TGCGCCAGCAGCTTAGAGGGACAGGTAAACGAGCAGTACTTC. Translating it yields CASSLEGQVNEQYF.

The V and J genes are TRBV5-5 and TRBJ1-1; a possible D gene is TRBD1 (6 bases). CDR3 size: 15 residues. The V gene's germline CDR1 is SGHKS and CDR2 YYEKEE (reference sequence). The V gene lost 1 base and the J gene lost 0 bases, with 10 bases spanning the gap. CDR3 region: CASSLYQGMNTEAFF. CDR3 coding DNA: TGTGCCAGCAGCTTGTATCAGGGGATGAACACTGAAGCTTTCTTT.

The V call is TRBV7-8, the J call TRBJ2-5; 10 positions agree with TRBD2. The CDR3 has 18 amino acids. CDR1 and CDR2 (germline): SGHVS, FQNEAQ. With 0 bases clipped from V and 5 bases from J, the junction kept 12 bases outside the gene matches. In DNA, the CDR3 is TGTGCCAGCAGCTTAGCGTTTCTAGCGGGGGCTTCCTGGGAGACCCAGTACTTC. Translation: CASSLAFLAGASWETQYF.

The gene calls are TRBV30 and TRBJ1-6; D remains ambiguous. This CDR3 is built from 16 residues. Germline values: CDR1 GTSNPN, CDR2 SVGIG (reference sequence). Trimming shortened V by 0 bases and J by 7 bases, and 16 bases separated the two germline ends. The CDR3 loop reads CAWSVYNFGSNSPLHF. The CDR3 bases are TGTGCCTGGAGTGTGTATAATTTTGGCAGCAATTCACCCCTCCACTTT. Full variable domain (missing parts from reference TRBV30 and TRBJ1-6): SQTIHQWPATLVQPVGSPLSLECTVEGTSNPNLYWYRQAAGRGLQLLFYSVGIGQISSEVPQNLSASRPQDRQFILSSKKLLLSDSGFYLCAWSVYNFGSNSPLHFGNGTRLTVT.

The chain is built from TRBV28 and TRBJ2-7, with D possibly matching TRBD2 (7 bases). The CDR3 runs 14 residues. V lost 8 bases and J 1 base, leaving 15 bases between the germline ends. CDR1 is MDHEN and CDR2 is SYDVKM in the germline V gene. The CDR3 is CASSEGGRSYEQYF. In DNA form, the CDR3 reads TGTGCCAGCTCCGAGGGGGGGAGGTCCTACGAGCAGTACTTC.

This chain links TRBV4-3 with TRBJ1-2; D may be TRBD1 (6 bases). The V end lost 2 bases, the J end lost 0 bases, and 10 bases lay between the germline ends. CDR3 size: 15 residues. CDR1 is LGHNA and CDR2 is YSLEER in the germline V gene. The CDR3 is CASSQTGLANYGYTF. In DNA form, the CDR3 reads TGCGCCAGCAGCCAAACAGGGTTAGCTAACTATGGCTACACCTTC.

V gene TRBV5-1 combines with J gene TRBJ1-1; the match to TRBD1 covers 8 bases. The CDR3 has 17 amino acids. Germline assignment: CDR1 SGHRS and CDR2 YFSETQ. V was clipped by 0 bases and J by 1 base; unmatched bases: 8. The CDR3 DNA follows: TGCGCCAGCAGCTTGGAGCCCCCTGGACAGGGGAACACTGAAGCTTTCTTT. Encoded protein: CASSLEPPGQGNTEAFF.

The CDR3 bases are TGCGCCAGCAGCACAATACCATTATTTAGCGGGACCGGGGAGCTGTTTTTT. Its translation is CASSTIPLFSGTGELFF. The chain links TRBV4-1 to TRBJ2-2; TRBD2 matches at 7 bases. The junction had 14 bases not matched to a gene; V was cut back by 5 bases and J by 5 bases. Germline CDR1 and CDR2: MGHRA and YSYEKL. CDR3 length: 17 amino acids.

The rearrangement uses TRBV4-1 and TRBJ1-1; D is perhaps TRBD1 (6 bases). This CDR3 spans 13 amino acids. V was trimmed by 3 bases and J by 4 bases, leaving 9 bases between them. The V gene's germline CDR1 is MGHRA and CDR2 YSYEKL. The CDR3 loop reads CASSQYRATEAFF. In DNA form, the CDR3 reads TGCGCCAGCAGCCAGTACAGGGCCACTGAAGCTTTCTTT.

This clone was detected a few times. The genes are TRBV7-9 and TRBJ1-6; the D is unclear. CDR1 and CDR2 (germline): SEHNR, FQNEAQ (reference sequence). Trimming took off 3 bases at V and 6 bases at J, with 9 bases between the two ends. The CDR3 runs to 14 residues. The CDR3 coding sequence is TGTGCCAGCAGCTTTGAGGGTTTTAATTCACCCCTCCACTTT. Its translation is CASSFEGFNSPLHF.

This chain uses TRBV19 with TRBJ1-5; D is undetermined. This CDR3 contains 15 residues. Trimming stripped 1 base from V and 0 bases from J, with 7 bases between. From germline, CDR1 is LNHDA and CDR2 SQIVND (reference sequence). The CDR3: CASSIAAGSNQPQHF. DNA of the CDR3: TGTGCCAGTAGTATAGCGGCCGGTAGCAATCAGCCCCAGCATTTT.

The chain combines TRBV6-5 with TRBJ1-2, with TRBD1 as a possible D gene (6 bases). Germline CDR1 and CDR2: MNHEY and SVGAGI. V was trimmed by 6 bases and J by 8 bases, leaving 13 bases between them. CDR3 length: 12 amino acids. Here the CDR3 DNA reads TGTGCCAGCAGGAGGACGGGGGCGGGCTACACCTTC. Encoded protein: CASRRTGAGYTF.

Note on this clone: Other DNA sequences in this sample translate to the same CDR3. The CDR3, as DNA: TGTGCCAGCAGTTCGGGACAGAACACTGAAGCTTTCTTT. Protein product: CASSSGQNTEAFF. The V call is TRBV28, the J call TRBJ1-1; D is possibly TRBD1 (6 bases). Trimming left V 4 bases short and J 1 base short, with 7 bases between. CDR3 length equals 13 residues. Germline values: CDR1 MDHEN, CDR2 SYDVKM.

A few counts support this clone. The chain is built from TRBV6-1 and TRBJ2-5, with a tentative D call TRBD1 (6 bases). The CDR3 totals 14 residues. Germline-derived CDR1 and CDR2 are MNHNS and SASEGT. Trimming took off 6 bases at V and 0 bases at J, with 11 bases between the two ends. DNA of the CDR3: TGTGCCAGCAGAGGGGACACGTACCAAGAGACCCAGTACTTC. Protein sequence: CASRGDTYQETQYF.

DNA of the CDR3: TGTGCCAGCAGCTCACTCGAGCAGTTCTTC. Protein product: CASSSLEQFF. The chain joins TRBV5-5 to TRBJ2-1; no firm D call. There are 10 residues in the CDR3. Germline V gene lookup returns CDR1 SGHKS and CDR2 YYEKEE (reference sequence). Trimming stripped 3 bases from V and 10 bases from J, with 5 bases between.